The 22 T cell receptor beta chains reported below all come from one sample, sequenced in a study of cytomegalovirus exposure and HLA in healthy donors (dated by TCRdb to about 2017). Library preparation used the immunoSEQ multiplex PCR assay. For the multiplex PCR, a mixture combining 60 forward primers for TCR Vbeta segments and 13 reverse primers for TCR Jbeta segments was used. In TCRdb, the immuneACCESS table is reduced to in-frame sequences with V and J assigned. These tables do not hold every clone; where another copy was compared, an unresolved V gene accounts for under half, and the others remain unexplained. The sample includes some 140,000 clones, with roughly 77% observed a single time. Roughly 8% of the sample goes to the ten largest clones. The sequencing sample was made of PBMCs. The origin of the receptors is a man aged 25 to 45 in good health and CMV-seropositive.

The V call is TRBV5-6, the J call TRBJ1-2; D perhaps matches TRBD1 (6 bases). The CDR3 is 14 residues long. Trimming took off 1 base at V and 7 bases at J, with 14 bases between the two ends. The V gene's germline CDR1 is SGHDT and CDR2 YYEEEE. The CDR3 DNA sequence: TGTGCCAGCAGCTTGAAGGGTCCACAGGGTGGCTACACCTTC. This translates into CASSLKGPQGGYTF. Together with reference TRBV5-6 and TRBJ1-2, the CDR3 gives the full variable domain: DAGVTQSPTHLIKTRGQQVTLRCSPKSGHDTVSWYQQALGQGPQFIFQYYEEEERQRGNFPDRFSGHQFPNYSSELNVNALLLGDSALYLCASSLKGPQGGYTFGSGTRLTVV.

The genes are TRBV30 and TRBJ2-7; 11 nucleotides line up with TRBD2. V was clipped by 2 bases and J by 3 bases; unmatched bases: 9. This CDR3 has 16 amino acids. Germline V gene data show CDR1 as GTSNPN and CDR2 as SVGIG (reference sequence). The CDR3: CAWSLLPGTSGYEQYF. In DNA form, the CDR3 reads TGTGCCTGGAGTCTCCTGCCCGGGACTAGCGGCTACGAGCAGTACTTC.

The rearrangement links TRBV29-1 to TRBJ1-5, with unresolved D. The CDR3 runs 12 residues. Trimming took 4 bases from V and 7 from J, leaving 11 bases between them. CDR1 is SQVTM, CDR2 ANQGSEA, per germline. The CDR3 region is CSVATTGQPQHF. In nucleotides, the CDR3 is TGCAGCGTTGCTACTACGGGACAGCCCCAGCATTTT.

As DNA, the CDR3 is TGTGCCAGTAGTAACCTCCGGACAGGGTCTAATGAAAAACTGTTTTTT. Amino acids: CASSNLRTGSNEKLFF. V and J are TRBV19 and TRBJ1-4; 8 positions agree with TRBD1. This CDR3 is built from 16 residues. The ends lost 4 bases at V and 3 bases at J; junction bases unmatched: 7. The V gene's germline CDR1 is LNHDA and CDR2 SQIVND (reference sequence).

This clone showed up just a few times. The gene calls are TRBV14 and TRBJ1-4, with D possibly matching TRBD1 (6 bases). This CDR3 spans 13 amino acids. CDR1 is SGHDN, CDR2 FVKESK, per germline. V was clipped by 7 bases and J by 3 bases, with 9 bases between them. In DNA form, the CDR3 reads TGTGCCAGCAAGGGGGGGCCTAATGAAAAACTGTTTTTT. Its protein product is CASKGGPNEKLFF.

The V call is TRBV5-8, the J call TRBJ2-1; D unresolved. This CDR3 comprises 12 residues. CDR1 and CDR2 from the germline V gene are SGHTS and YDEGEE. The ends were cut back, 3 bases at V and 6 bases at J, with 7 bases in the middle. CDR3 in amino acids: CASSSLSNEQFF. For the CDR3, the DNA is TGTGCCAGCAGCTCCCTCTCCAATGAGCAGTTCTTC. The full variable domain, in which reference TRBV5-8 and TRBJ2-1 provide the parts outside the CDR3, is EAGVTQSPTHLIKTRGQQATLRCSPISGHTSVYWYQQALGLGLQFLLWYDEGEERNRGNFPPRFSGRQFPNYSSELNVNALELEDSALYLCASSSLSNEQFFGPGTRLTVL.

The J gene is TRBJ2-7, the V gene TRBV2, with 11 bases lining up with TRBD2. V lost 6 bases and J lost 7; bases outside the gene matches: 8. The CDR3 is 14 amino acids. The V gene's germline CDR1 is SNHLY and CDR2 FYNNEI. The CDR3 spells CASRRTSGSGEQYF. The CDR3 DNA is TGTGCCAGCAGAAGGACTAGCGGGTCGGGGGAGCAGTACTTC.

The V call is TRBV9, the J call TRBJ1-1; D possibly corresponds to TRBD1 (5 bases). V gave up 4 bases and J gave up 0 bases, with 16 bases separating them. This CDR3 has 16 amino acids. Germline-derived CDR1 and CDR2 are SGDLS and YYNGEE. The CDR3: CASSRRVGAMNTEAFF. The CDR3 nucleotides are TGTGCCAGCAGCAGACGAGTAGGGGCTATGAACACTGAAGCTTTCTTT.

The chain uses TRBV6-5 and TRBJ1-2; D possibly corresponds to TRBD1 (6 bases). CDR1 MNHEY and CDR2 SVGAGI come from the germline V gene. CDR3 length: 14 amino acids. The V end was cut by 0 bases, the J end by 7 bases, with 12 bases between. The CDR3 loop reads CASSYSGQRGGYTF. The CDR3 DNA reads as TGTGCCAGCAGTTACTCCGGACAGCGGGGTGGCTACACCTTC.

The DNA of the CDR3 is TGTGCCAGCAGTTTCCATGCGAACACCGGGGAGCTGTTTTTT. Protein: CASSFHANTGELFF. The chain employs TRBV27 and TRBJ2-2; D gene ambiguous. There are 14 residues in the CDR3. Trimming took off 3 bases at V and 0 bases at J, with 5 bases between the two ends. The germline V gene encodes CDR1 MNHEY and CDR2 SMNVEV (reference sequence).

V gene TRBV30 combines with J gene TRBJ2-3; tentatively, D is TRBD1 (6 bases). The germline gives CDR1 GTSNPN, CDR2 SVGIG (reference sequence). The CDR3 runs to 13 residues. Trimming removed 5 bases from V and 3 bases from J, with 12 bases in between. DNA for the CDR3: TGTGCCTGGTCTGCGAGGGGGACAGATACGCAGTATTTT. Protein sequence: CAWSARGTDTQYF.

V gene TRBV5-6 combines with J gene TRBJ2-7, with D tentatively TRBD2 (6 bases). This CDR3 contains 15 residues. Trimming took 4 bases from V and 2 from J, leaving 16 bases between them. Germline CDR1 SGHDT, CDR2 YYEEEE. The CDR3 nucleotides are TGTGCCAGCAGCCCGTCGGGGGTGCATCCCTACGAGCAGTACTTC. This codes for CASSPSGVHPYEQYF.

This sequence joins TRBV10-3 and TRBJ1-6; TRBD1 matches 10 bases. Germline V gene sequence: CDR1 ENHRY, CDR2 SYGVKD. J was trimmed by 8 bases and V by 1 base; bases with no gene match: 8. The CDR3 is made up of 17 amino acids. CDR3 DNA: TGTGCCATCAGTGAGTATAGGACAGGGGGTTCAGATTCACCCCTCCACTTT. This sequence encodes CAISEYRTGGSDSPLHF.

The chain combines TRBV10-3 with TRBJ2-7; 11 nucleotides match TRBD2. This CDR3 is built from 16 residues. The germline V gene has CDR1 ENHRY and CDR2 SYGVKD. Trimming at V came to 6 bases and at J to 0 bases, leaving 7 bases not matched to a gene. The CDR3 region is CAISPGLAESSYEQYF. CDR3 nucleotide sequence: TGTGCCATCAGCCCGGGACTAGCGGAGAGCTCCTACGAGCAGTACTTC.

This clone appeared a few times. The CDR3 DNA sequence: TGTGCCAGCAGTTTACCCCGGAACAGGGGGAGCAATCAGCCCCAGCATTTT. Translated: CASSLPRNRGSNQPQHF. The rearrangement uses TRBV28 and TRBJ1-5; 8 bases are shared with TRBD1. The CDR3 loop spans 17 amino acids. After removal of 2 bases from V and 1 base from J, the junction contained 7 bases not matched to a gene. The germline V gene has CDR1 MDHEN and CDR2 SYDVKM.

The chain is built from TRBV11-2 and TRBJ1-5; perhaps TRBD1 as D (5 bases). Trimming pared 4 bases from V and 4 bases from J, leaving 11 bases between. This CDR3 is 14 amino acids long. Germline lookup yields CDR1 SGHAT and CDR2 FQNNGV. CDR3 protein: CASSSRQTNQPQHF. Written as DNA, the CDR3 is TGTGCCAGCAGCTCCCGACAGACGAATCAGCCCCAGCATTTT.

V usage is TRBV19 and J usage is TRBJ2-1; a possible D gene is TRBD2 (5 bases). V was clipped by 9 bases and J by 6 bases, with 18 bases between them. This CDR3 spans 14 amino acids. Germline V gene lookup returns CDR1 LNHDA and CDR2 SQIVND (reference sequence). The CDR3: CASQGGLKGNEQFF. The CDR3 region has the DNA TGTGCCAGCCAAGGTGGACTCAAGGGCAATGAGCAGTTCTTC.

The chain uses TRBV9 and TRBJ2-7; 10 bases are a match to TRBD1. Germline loops: CDR1 SGDLS, CDR2 YYNGEE. The CDR3 covers 15 residues. Germline trimming cut 0 bases from V and 5 bases from J; bases unmatched to any gene: 5. DNA for the CDR3: TGTGCCAGCAGCGTAGCGGGACAGGGGTACCACGAGCAGTACTTC. It is translated as CASSVAGQGYHEQYF.

The chain recombines TRBV11-2 with TRBJ1-4; D possibly corresponds to TRBD1 (6 bases). This CDR3 has 14 amino acids. Between the trimmed V and J ends, which lost 4 bases and 8 bases, there was a span of 14 bases. CDR1 and CDR2 from the germline V gene are SGHAT and FQNNGV. The CDR3 DNA sequence: TGTGCCAGCAGCTATGGGGGTCAGGGGGAAAAACTGTTTTTT. It yields the protein CASSYGGQGEKLFF.

The chain joins TRBV10-1 to TRBJ1-1, with 7 nucleotides matching TRBD1. Germline lookup yields CDR1 WNHNN and CDR2 SYGVQD (reference sequence). The CDR3 has 13 amino acids. The trim removed 5 bases at V and 5 bases at J, leaving 5 bases unmatched. The CDR3 nucleotides read TGCGCCAGCAGTCGACAGGGTGGAACTGAAGCTTTCTTT. It yields the protein CASSRQGGTEAFF.

The V call is TRBV29-1, the J call TRBJ1-2; D is perhaps TRBD1 (5 bases). Germline V gene sequence: CDR1 SQVTM, CDR2 ANQGSEA. V lost 4 bases and J 2 bases, leaving 20 bases between the germline ends. This CDR3 contains 16 residues. The CDR3 here is CSVGQIKFDSNYGYTF. The CDR3 coding sequence is TGCAGCGTTGGACAGATTAAATTTGATTCCAACTATGGCTACACCTTC.

This chain links TRBV27 with TRBJ1-2; D is undetermined. This CDR3 spans 14 amino acids. Germline V gene data show CDR1 as MNHEY and CDR2 as SMNVEV (reference sequence). V lost 7 bases to trimming and J lost 6 bases, with 18 bases between them. CDR3 DNA: TGTGCCAGCACCCACGGCGGAAAGGCGCATGGCTACACCTTC. Encoded protein: CASTHGGKAHGYTF.